The rows below give T cell receptor beta chains drawn from one sample of a study of cytomegalovirus exposure and HLA in healthy donors. The assay was immunoSEQ multiplex PCR, and TCRdb's table has in-frame clones only and misses some. The listing contains about 150,000 clones. Sequenced sample: PBMCs. All receptors come from a woman aged 50 to 60 in good health and CMV-seronegative. Each CDR3 is given with its conserved first and last residue. The D gene is left open where the match is weak.

CDR3: CASTRDTYQPQHF; DNA: TGTGCCAGCACTCGAGACACCTATCAGCCCCAGCATTTT; D: -; V: TRBV2; J: TRBJ1-5
CDR3: CASSLMGAGTEAFF; DNA: TGTGCCAGCAGCCTGATGGGGGCAGGAACTGAAGCTTTCTTT; D: -; V: TRBV14; J: TRBJ1-1
CDR3: CASSPAVGSGNTEAFF; DNA: TGTGCCAGCAGCCCGGCAGTGGGAAGCGGGAACACTGAAGCTTTCTTT; D: -; V: TRBV7-2; J: TRBJ1-1
CDR3: CASRGTGGVYGYTF; DNA: TGTGCCAGCAGGGGGACAGGGGGGGTCTATGGCTACACCTTC; D: TRBD1; V: TRBV5-4; J: TRBJ1-2
CDR3: CASSPRTSAYEQYF; DNA: TGTGCCAGCAGTCCTAGGACATCTGCCTACGAGCAGTACTTC; D: -; V: TRBV6-5; J: TRBJ2-7
CDR3: CASSYGQGESYGYTF; DNA: TGTGCCAGCAGCTACGGACAGGGGGAATCCTATGGCTACACCTTC; D: TRBD1; V: TRBV9; J: TRBJ1-2
CDR3: CASSYSGRGNYGYTF; DNA: TGTGCCAGCAGTTACTCTGGCAGGGGGAACTATGGCTACACCTTC; D: TRBD1; V: TRBV6-5; J: TRBJ1-2
CDR3: CASSIGTGYGYTF; DNA: TGTGCCAGTAGTATCGGGACAGGGTATGGCTACACCTTC; D: TRBD1; V: TRBV19; J: TRBJ1-2
CDR3: CATSRDWAGGTEKLFF; DNA: TGTGCCACCAGCAGAGATTGGGCAGGAGGGACGGAAAAACTGTTTTTT; D: -; V: TRBV15; J: TRBJ1-4
CDR3: CASSIDRMADTQYF; DNA: TGTGCCAGTAGTATAGATAGAATGGCAGATACGCAGTATTTT; D: -; V: TRBV19; J: TRBJ2-3
CDR3: CASSLTGDYGYTF; DNA: TGTGCCAGCAGTTTAACAGGGGACTATGGCTACACCTTC; D: TRBD1; V: TRBV28; J: TRBJ1-2
CDR3: CASSPGQIYGYTF; DNA: TGTGCCAGCTCACCAGGACAGATCTATGGCTACACCTTC; D: -; V: TRBV18; J: TRBJ1-2
CDR3: CASSAQFGEQYF; DNA: TGTGCCAGCAGCGCGCAATTTGGCGAGCAGTACTTC; D: -; V: TRBV7-2; J: TRBJ2-7
CDR3: CASSPRGASEKLFF; DNA: TGTGCCAGCTCACCACGCGGGGCGAGTGAAAAACTGTTTTTT; D: -; V: TRBV18; J: TRBJ1-4
CDR3: CASGLVLGAQQFF; DNA: TGTGCTAGTGGTTTGGTACTGGGGGCACAGCAGTTCTTC; D: -; V: TRBV12-5; J: TRBJ2-1
CDR3: CASSPGTPSTEQYF; DNA: TGTGCCAGCAGCCCCGGGACACCGAGCACCGAGCAGTACTTC; D: -; V: TRBV5-4; J: TRBJ2-7
CDR3: CASSSSRDRGKQPQHF; DNA: TGTGCCAGCAGCTCGTCCCGGGACAGGGGTAAGCAGCCCCAGCATTTT; D: TRBD1; V: TRBV7-8; J: TRBJ1-5
CDR3: CASSSGTGIRQYF; DNA: TGTGCCAGCAGCTCCGGGACAGGCATACGGCAGTACTTC; D: TRBD1; V: TRBV7-2; J: TRBJ2-7
CDR3: CASSSTIPWTGNTEAFF; DNA: TGTGCCAGCAGTTCCACAATCCCTTGGACAGGCAACACTGAAGCTTTCTTT; D: TRBD1; V: TRBV28; J: TRBJ1-1
CDR3: CASSPHDRGMHQPQHF; DNA: TGTGCCAGCAGCCCTCACGACAGGGGGATGCATCAGCCCCAGCATTTT; D: TRBD1; V: TRBV9; J: TRBJ1-5
CDR3: CAWTQGVPNTGELFF; DNA: TGTGCCTGGACCCAGGGCGTCCCGAACACCGGGGAGCTGTTTTTT; D: -; V: TRBV30; J: TRBJ2-2
CDR3: CASSIPSGSSYEQYF; DNA: TGTGCCAGTAGTATTCCAAGCGGGAGCTCCTACGAGCAGTACTTC; D: TRBD2; V: TRBV19; J: TRBJ2-7
CDR3: CASTVTSGFNEQFF; DNA: TGTGCCAGCACCGTTACGTCAGGGTTCAATGAGCAGTTCTTC; D: -; V: TRBV6-5; J: TRBJ2-1
CDR3: CACSPGTGNFEQFF; DNA: TGTGCCTGTTCCCCCGGGACAGGGAACTTTGAGCAGTTCTTC; D: TRBD1; V: TRBV30; J: TRBJ2-1
CDR3: CATSRQGDSPLHF; DNA: TGTGCCACCAGTCGACAGGGGGATTCACCCCTCCACTTT; D: TRBD1; V: TRBV15; J: TRBJ1-6
CDR3: CAWRHRTPAGNTIYF; DNA: TGTGCCTGGAGACATAGGACTCCAGCGGGAAACACCATATATTTT; D: -; V: TRBV30; J: TRBJ1-3
CDR3: CASSLLAAVYNEQFF; DNA: TGCGCCAGCAGCTTACTAGCGGCGGTCTACAATGAGCAGTTCTTC; D: TRBD2; V: TRBV5-1; J: TRBJ2-1
CDR3: CASSLWVTGQETQYF; DNA: TGTGCCAGCAGCTTATGGGTTACGGGGCAAGAGACCCAGTACTTC; D: -; V: TRBV11-2; J: TRBJ2-5
CDR3: CASSPFLAGGPYTGELFF; DNA: TGTGCCAGCAGCCCTTTTCTAGCGGGAGGGCCATACACCGGGGAGCTGTTTTTT; D: TRBD2; V: TRBV5-6; J: TRBJ2-2
CDR3: CASSYSKRVTEAFF; DNA: TGTGCCAGCAGTTACTCGAAGAGGGTCACTGAAGCTTTCTTT; D: -; V: TRBV6-6; J: TRBJ1-1
CDR3: CASSLVATGATESYGYTF; DNA: TGTGCCAGCAGCTTAGTTGCGACAGGGGCGACAGAAAGCTATGGCTACACCTTC; D: TRBD1; V: TRBV7-2; J: TRBJ1-2
CDR3: CASSLAPGIEAFF; DNA: TGTGCCAGCAGCTTAGCCCCAGGGATTGAAGCTTTCTTT; D: -; V: TRBV7-3; J: TRBJ1-1